This T cell receptor (beta chain) was recorded in a study of blood T cell repertoires in COVID-19. The table came from immunoSEQ multiplex PCR; TCRdb's copy has only in-frame clones and leaves some out. The sample lists more than 300,000 clones; about 90% were seen once. The V gene end was trimmed by 7 bases and the J gene end by 9 bases; junction bases not matched to a gene: 9. The CDR3 sequence is 14 residues long. Germline CDR1 reads LNHDA; CDR2 reads SQIVND (reference sequence). This chain joins TRBV19 and TRBJ2-6, with 7 bases that match TRBD1. The clonotype was recovered from a man aged 35 to 55 in a cohort exposed to, infected with or recovered from COVID-19 (not recorded which). The sample taken for sequencing was PBMCs or T cells enriched from blood (not recorded which). CDR3 nucleotide sequence: TGTGCCAGTACCCACAGGGGAAGGGTCAACGTCCTGACTTTC. Translating gives CASTHRGRVNVLTF.